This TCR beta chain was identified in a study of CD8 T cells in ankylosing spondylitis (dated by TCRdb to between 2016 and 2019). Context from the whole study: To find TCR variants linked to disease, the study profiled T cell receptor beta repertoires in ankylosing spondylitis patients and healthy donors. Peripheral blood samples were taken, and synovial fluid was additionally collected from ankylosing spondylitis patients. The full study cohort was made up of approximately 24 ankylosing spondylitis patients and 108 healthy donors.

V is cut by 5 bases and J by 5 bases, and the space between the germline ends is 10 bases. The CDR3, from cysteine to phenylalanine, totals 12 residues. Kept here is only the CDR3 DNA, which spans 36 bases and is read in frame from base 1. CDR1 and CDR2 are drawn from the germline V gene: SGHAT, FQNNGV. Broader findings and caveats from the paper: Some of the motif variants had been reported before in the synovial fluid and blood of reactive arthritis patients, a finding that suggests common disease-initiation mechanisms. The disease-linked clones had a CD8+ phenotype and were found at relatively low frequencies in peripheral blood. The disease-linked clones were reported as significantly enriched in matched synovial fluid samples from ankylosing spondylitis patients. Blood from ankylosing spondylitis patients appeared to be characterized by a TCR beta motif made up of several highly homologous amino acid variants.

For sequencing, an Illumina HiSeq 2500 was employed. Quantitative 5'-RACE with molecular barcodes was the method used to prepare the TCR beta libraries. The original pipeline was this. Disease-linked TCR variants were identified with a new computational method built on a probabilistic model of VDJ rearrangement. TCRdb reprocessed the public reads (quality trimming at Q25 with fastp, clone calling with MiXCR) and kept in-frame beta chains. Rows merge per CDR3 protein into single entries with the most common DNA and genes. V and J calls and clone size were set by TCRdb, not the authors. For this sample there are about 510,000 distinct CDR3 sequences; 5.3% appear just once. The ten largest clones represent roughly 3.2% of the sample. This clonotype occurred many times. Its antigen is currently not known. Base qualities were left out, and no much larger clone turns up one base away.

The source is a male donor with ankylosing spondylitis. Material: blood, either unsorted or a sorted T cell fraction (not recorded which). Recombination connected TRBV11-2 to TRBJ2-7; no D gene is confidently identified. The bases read TGTGCCAGCAGCAGAGACCTGAACGAGCAGTACTTC. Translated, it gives CASSRDLNEQYF.